The next 15 T cell receptor beta chains were all read from a single sample in a study of cytomegalovirus exposure and HLA in healthy donors. 60 Vbeta and 13 Jbeta primers were used in PCR. The repertoire was sequenced with immunoSEQ multiplex PCR; TCRdb's copy has only in-frame clones and lacks some. The data show over 150,000 clones, 75% to 85% seen once. Source material: PBMCs. All receptors derive from a man aged 50-60 years in good health and CMV-seropositive.

V is TRBV7-9 and J is TRBJ1-2; TRBD1 agrees at 10 bases. CDR1 and CDR2 from the germline V gene are SEHNR and FQNEAQ (reference sequence). The V segment lost 6 bases and the J segment 4 bases; nucleotides outside the gene matches: 2. This CDR3 has 13 amino acids. The CDR3 loop reads CASRGDRGYGYTF. In DNA form, the CDR3 reads TGTGCCAGCAGAGGGGACAGGGGCTATGGCTACACCTTC.

The chain combines TRBV5-1 with TRBJ1-6; a weak D match, TRBD1 (5 bases). V lost 0 bases and J 10 bases, leaving 14 bases between the germline ends. The CDR3 loop spans 15 amino acids. Germline CDR1 and CDR2: SGHRS and YFSETQ. The CDR3 here is CASSLAIGEGSPLHF. CDR3 nucleotide sequence: TGCGCCAGCAGCTTGGCTATAGGGGAGGGCTCACCCCTCCACTTT.

The chain recombines TRBV28 with TRBJ2-3; 14 nucleotides agree with TRBD2. This CDR3 has 16 residues. The V segment lost 5 bases and the J segment 0 bases; nucleotides outside the gene matches: 1. Germline CDR1 and CDR2: MDHEN and SYDVKM. The chain's CDR3 is CASSRTSGRSTDTQYF. In DNA, the CDR3 is TGTGCCAGCAGTCGGACTAGCGGGAGGAGCACAGATACGCAGTATTTT.

This clone was seen only once. The chain links TRBV5-8 to TRBJ1-5; D call uncertain. The germline V and J ends were trimmed by 3 bases and 4 bases, with 8 bases remaining between them. The CDR3 is 13 amino acids. Germline CDR1 SGHTS, CDR2 YDEGEE. The CDR3 reads CASSYRVNQPQHF. CDR3 sequence (DNA): TGTGCCAGCAGCTACAGAGTAAATCAGCCCCAGCATTTT.

The chain uses TRBV27 and TRBJ1-5, with no clear D. With 2 bases removed from V and 5 bases from J, the gap between germline ends came to 10 bases. This CDR3 comprises 14 residues. CDR1 and CDR2 from the germline V gene are MNHEY and SMNVEV (reference sequence). The CDR3 spells CASSLQSSYQPQHF. The CDR3 bases are TGTGCCAGCAGTTTACAGTCTTCATATCAGCCCCAGCATTTT.

The rearrangement uses TRBV28 and TRBJ1-1, with a tentative D call TRBD1 (5 bases). The CDR3 consists of 14 residues. The germline CDR1 and CDR2 sequences are MDHEN and SYDVKM. V dropped 6 bases and J dropped 4 bases, with 15 bases sitting between them. The CDR3 nucleotides read TGTGCCAGCAGCCCCGGGGGGGGTGCCACTGAAGCTTTCTTT. Translated, it gives CASSPGGGATEAFF.

The V and J genes are TRBV6-5 and TRBJ2-3; D unresolved. Trimming left V 5 bases short and J 4 bases short, with 7 bases between. Germline loops: CDR1 MNHEY, CDR2 SVGAGI. This CDR3 region has 12 residues. CDR3 sequence: CASSARADTQYF. CDR3 DNA sequence: TGTGCCAGCAGTGCCCGGGCAGATACGCAGTATTTT.

This rearrangement joins TRBV6-5 to TRBJ1-6; no definite D call. Trimming cost V 6 bases and J 10 bases, with 16 bases left between them. Germline lookup yields CDR1 MNHEY and CDR2 SVGAGI. The CDR3 runs to 14 residues. CDR3 in DNA: TGTGCCAGCAGAATTTCGTTCGGGGAATCACCCCTCCACTTT. The encoded protein is CASRISFGESPLHF.

The chain joins TRBV7-8 to TRBJ1-4; no clear D gene. The V end lost 4 bases, the J end lost 6 bases, and 6 bases lay between the germline ends. Germline CDR1 is SGHVS and CDR2 is FQNEAQ. The CDR3 is 12 amino acids. The CDR3 coding sequence is TGTGCCAGCAGCTACAGAGATGAAAAACTGTTTTTT. Its translation: CASSYRDEKLFF. The variable domain in full, completed from reference TRBV7-8 and TRBJ1-4, reads GAGVSQSPRYKVAKRGQDVALRCDPISGHVSLFWYQQALGQGPEFLTYFQNEAQLDKSGLPSDRFFAERPEGSVSTLKIQRTQQEDSAVYLCASSYRDEKLFFGSGTQLSVL.

The chain uses TRBV6-5 and TRBJ2-5; no firm D call. Germline V CDR1 and CDR2: MNHEY, SVGAGI. The CDR3 is 13 amino acids. With 0 bases removed from V and 4 bases from J, the gap between germline ends came to 6 bases. The CDR3 bases are TGTGCCAGCAGTTACTCGAACGGAGAGACCCAGTACTTC. It translates to CASSYSNGETQYF.

The chain links TRBV4-3 to TRBJ2-2; maybe TRBD2 (6 bases). With 1 base removed from V and 3 bases from J, the gap between germline ends came to 9 bases. Germline assignment: CDR1 LGHNA and CDR2 YSLEER. The CDR3 loop spans 15 amino acids. For the CDR3, the DNA is TGCGCCAGCAGCCAAGGGTCGGGGGACACCGGGGAGCTGTTTTTT. Translated: CASSQGSGDTGELFF.

The table lists this clone with a few counts. The DNA of the CDR3 is TGTGCCAGCAGCTTAAACCAGCAGGGCACAGATACGCAGTATTTT. This encodes CASSLNQQGTDTQYF. The chain combines TRBV11-2 with TRBJ2-3, with no clear D. Trimming shortened V by 2 bases and J by 1 base, and 10 bases separated the two germline ends. The CDR3 extends over 15 amino acids. Germline assignment: CDR1 SGHAT and CDR2 FQNNGV. The entire variable domain, with the rest obtained from reference TRBV11-2 and TRBJ2-3, is as follows: EAGVAQSPRYKIIEKRQSVAFWCNPISGHATLYWYQQILGQGPKLLIQFQNNGVVDDSQLPKDRFSAERLKGVDSTLKIQPAKLEDSAVYLCASSLNQQGTDTQYFGPGTRLTVL.

The chain couples TRBV5-1 to TRBJ2-2; the D gene is possibly TRBD1 (6 bases). The V gene's germline CDR1 is SGHRS and CDR2 YFSETQ. The CDR3 is 16 residues long. V lost 4 bases to trimming and J lost 1 base, with 14 bases between them. The CDR3 sequence: CASSPRGGQNTGELFF. The CDR3 nucleotides read TGCGCCAGCAGCCCCCGTGGGGGACAGAACACCGGGGAGCTGTTTTTT.

With regard to this clone: One junction end does not reproduce the germline sequence, and a read error may be involved. The chain links TRBV7-9 to TRBJ2-7; TRBD2 aligns across 8 bases. Germline CDR1 SEHNR, CDR2 FQNEAQ (reference sequence). The CDR3 is made up of 16 amino acids. As DNA, the CDR3 is TGTTCCAGCAGCCCCCGGACTAGCAGAAGCTCCTACGAGCAGTACTTC. This gives the protein CSSSPRTSRSSYEQYF. Full variable domain (outside the CDR3, taken from reference TRBV7-9 and TRBJ2-7): DTGVSQNPRHKITKRGQNVTFRCDPISEHNRLYWYRQTLGQGPEFLTYFQNEAQLEKSRLLSDRFSAERPKGSFSTLEIQRTEQGDSAMYLCSSSPRTSRSSYEQYFGPGTRLTVT.

This clone was recorded once. The gene calls are TRBV28 and TRBJ2-4; D is unclear. Trimming removed 4 bases from V and 0 bases from J, with 10 bases in between. This CDR3 is 15 amino acids long. Per the germline V gene, CDR1 is MDHEN and CDR2 is SYDVKM. CDR3 region: CASSSHTKAKNIQYF. The CDR3 DNA follows: TGTGCCAGCAGTTCACACACCAAAGCCAAAAACATTCAGTACTTC.